The source of this T cell receptor beta chain is a study of graft-versus-host responses after intestinal transplantation. Study context: In this cohort, recipients had multivisceral, liver-intestinal, or isolated intestinal transplants. The study gave all recipients anti-thymocyte globulin induction, then tacrolimus and steroids for 2 to 3 years.

A word on this clone: Its cognate antigen is unknown.

Overall study findings and caveats: Patients who carried graft-donor T cell macrochimerism also had high graft-versus-host to host-versus-graft clonal ratios in their allografts. Early post-transplant falls in HvG clones accompanied the peak levels of circulating GvH clones.

The protocol was immunoSEQ multiplex PCR, while the TCRdb copy is restricted to in-frame clones and leaves out a portion. The table has over 100,000 clones, 85% to 95% seen once. The source is a human donor who was the organ donor for an intestinal transplant. The sample was unstimulated CD8+ T cells sorted from spleen or lymph node cells, taken before transplant.

The CDR3 bases are TGTGCCAGCAGTGAACCGGGACCCTTTACCGTGCAGTACTTC. Translated, it gives CASSEPGPFTVQYF. The rearrangement joins TRBV25-1 to TRBJ2-7; tentatively, D is TRBD1 or TRBD2 (5 bases each). V lost 2 bases, J lost 9 bases, and 17 bases lay in between. In germline, CDR1 is MGHDK, CDR2 SYGVNS. The CDR3 extends over 14 amino acids.